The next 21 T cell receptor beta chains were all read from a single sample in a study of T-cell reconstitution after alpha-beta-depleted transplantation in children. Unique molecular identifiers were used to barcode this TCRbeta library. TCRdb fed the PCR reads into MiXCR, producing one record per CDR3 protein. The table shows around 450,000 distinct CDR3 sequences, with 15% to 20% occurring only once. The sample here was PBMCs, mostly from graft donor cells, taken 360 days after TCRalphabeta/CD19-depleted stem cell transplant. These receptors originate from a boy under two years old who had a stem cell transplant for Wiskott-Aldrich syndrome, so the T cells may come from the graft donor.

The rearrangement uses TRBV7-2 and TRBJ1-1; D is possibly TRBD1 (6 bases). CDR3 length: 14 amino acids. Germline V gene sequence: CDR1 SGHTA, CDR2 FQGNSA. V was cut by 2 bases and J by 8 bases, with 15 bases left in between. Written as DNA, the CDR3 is TGTGCCAGCAGCTTAAAAGGGGGAAAAGCCGAAGCTTTCTTT. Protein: CASSLKGGKAEAFF. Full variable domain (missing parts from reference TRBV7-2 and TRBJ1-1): GAGVSQSPSNKVTEKGKDVELRCDPISGHTALYWYRQSLGQGLEFLIYFQGNSAPDKSGLPSDRFSAERTGGSVSTLTIQRTQQEDSAVYLCASSLKGGKAEAFFGQGTRLTVV.

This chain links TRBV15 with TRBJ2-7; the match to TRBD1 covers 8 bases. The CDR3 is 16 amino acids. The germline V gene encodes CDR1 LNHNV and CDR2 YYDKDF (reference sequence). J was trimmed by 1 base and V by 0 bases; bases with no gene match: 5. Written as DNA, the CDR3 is TGTGCCACCAGCAGAGACTACTACAGGGGGTCCTACGAGCAGTACTTC. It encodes CATSRDYYRGSYEQYF.

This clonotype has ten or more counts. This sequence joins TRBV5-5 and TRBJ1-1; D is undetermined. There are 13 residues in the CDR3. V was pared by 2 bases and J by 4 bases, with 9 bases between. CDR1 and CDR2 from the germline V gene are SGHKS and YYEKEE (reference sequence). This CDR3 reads CASSFLRGTEAFF. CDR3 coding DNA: TGTGCCAGCAGCTTTCTCCGGGGCACTGAAGCTTTCTTT.

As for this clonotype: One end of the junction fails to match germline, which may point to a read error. CDR3 in DNA: TGTGCCAGCAGATTAGCCGGGACAGGGAGGGAGACCCAGTACTTC. As protein: CASRLAGTGRETQYF. The V and J genes are TRBV11-2 and TRBJ2-5, with TRBD1 matching over 9 bases. The CDR3 runs 15 residues. Germline CDR1 SGHAT, CDR2 FQNNGV.

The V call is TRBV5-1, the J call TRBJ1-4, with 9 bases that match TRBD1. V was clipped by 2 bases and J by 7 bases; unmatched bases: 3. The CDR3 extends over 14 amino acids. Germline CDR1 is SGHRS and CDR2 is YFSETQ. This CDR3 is CASSFRTGAEKLFF. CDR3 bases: TGCGCCAGCAGCTTCAGGACAGGGGCTGAAAAACTGTTTTTT.

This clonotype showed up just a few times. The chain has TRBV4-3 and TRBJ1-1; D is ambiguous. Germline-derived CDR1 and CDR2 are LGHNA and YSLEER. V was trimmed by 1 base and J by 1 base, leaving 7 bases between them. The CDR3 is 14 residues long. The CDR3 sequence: CASSQGEWNTEAFF. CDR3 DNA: TGCGCCAGCAGCCAAGGGGAATGGAACACTGAAGCTTTCTTT.

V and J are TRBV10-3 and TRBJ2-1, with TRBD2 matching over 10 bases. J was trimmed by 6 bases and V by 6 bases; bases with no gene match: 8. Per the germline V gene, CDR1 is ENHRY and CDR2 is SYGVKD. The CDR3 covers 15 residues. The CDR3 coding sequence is TGTGCCATCAGGAGAGGACTAGCGGAGTTCAATGAGCAGTTCTTC. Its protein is CAIRRGLAEFNEQFF.

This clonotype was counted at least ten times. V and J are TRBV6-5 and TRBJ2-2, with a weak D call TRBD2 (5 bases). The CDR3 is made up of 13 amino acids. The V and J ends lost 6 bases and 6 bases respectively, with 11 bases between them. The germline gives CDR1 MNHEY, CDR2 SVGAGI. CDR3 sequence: CASSPGGPGELFF. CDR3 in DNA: TGTGCCAGCAGCCCCGGAGGACCCGGGGAGCTGTTTTTT.

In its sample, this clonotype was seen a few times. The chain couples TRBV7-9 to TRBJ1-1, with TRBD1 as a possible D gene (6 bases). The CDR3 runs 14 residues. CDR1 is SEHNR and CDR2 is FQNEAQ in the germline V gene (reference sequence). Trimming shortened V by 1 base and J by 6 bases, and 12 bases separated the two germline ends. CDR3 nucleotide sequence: TGTGCCAGCAGCTTAGTGGGCAGGGGCCCTGAAGCTTTCTTT. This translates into CASSLVGRGPEAFF.

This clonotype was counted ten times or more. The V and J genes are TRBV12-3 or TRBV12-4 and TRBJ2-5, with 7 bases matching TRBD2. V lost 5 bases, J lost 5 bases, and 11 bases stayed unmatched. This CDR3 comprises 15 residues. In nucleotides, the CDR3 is TGTGCCAGCAGTGGCTTTGGTTGGGGAGGGGAGACCCAGTACTTC. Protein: CASSGFGWGGETQYF.

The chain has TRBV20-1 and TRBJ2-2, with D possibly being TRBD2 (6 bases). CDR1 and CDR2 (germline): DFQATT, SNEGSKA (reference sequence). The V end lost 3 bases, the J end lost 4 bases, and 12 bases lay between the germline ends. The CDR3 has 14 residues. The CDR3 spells CSASTGVRTGELFF. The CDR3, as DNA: TGCAGTGCTAGTACGGGAGTCCGCACCGGGGAGCTGTTTTTT.

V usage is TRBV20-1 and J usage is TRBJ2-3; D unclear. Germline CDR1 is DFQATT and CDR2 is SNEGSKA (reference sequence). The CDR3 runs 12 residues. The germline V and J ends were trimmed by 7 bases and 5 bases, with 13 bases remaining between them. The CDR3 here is CSGRVVGDTQYF. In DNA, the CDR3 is TGCAGTGGTCGAGTGGTGGGAGATACGCAGTATTTT.

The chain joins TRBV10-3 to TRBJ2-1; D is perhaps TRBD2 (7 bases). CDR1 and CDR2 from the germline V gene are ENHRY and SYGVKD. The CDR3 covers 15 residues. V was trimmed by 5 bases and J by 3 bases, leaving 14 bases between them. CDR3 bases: TGTGCCATCAGTCCTGGGGGGGCCCTCTACAATGAGCAGTTCTTC. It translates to CAISPGGALYNEQFF.

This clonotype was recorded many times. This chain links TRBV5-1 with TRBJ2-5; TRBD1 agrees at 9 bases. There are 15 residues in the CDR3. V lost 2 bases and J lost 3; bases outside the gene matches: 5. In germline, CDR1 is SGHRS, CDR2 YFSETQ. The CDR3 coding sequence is TGCGCCAGCAGCTTAGGGACAGGGACTGAAGAGACCCAGTACTTC. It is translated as CASSLGTGTEETQYF.

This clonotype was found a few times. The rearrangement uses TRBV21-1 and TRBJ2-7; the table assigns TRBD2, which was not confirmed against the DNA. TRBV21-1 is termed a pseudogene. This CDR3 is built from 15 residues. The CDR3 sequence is CASSGKGTQLRTQYF. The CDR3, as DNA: TGTGCCAGCAGCGGAAAGGGCACTCAGCTACGAACTCAGTACTTC.

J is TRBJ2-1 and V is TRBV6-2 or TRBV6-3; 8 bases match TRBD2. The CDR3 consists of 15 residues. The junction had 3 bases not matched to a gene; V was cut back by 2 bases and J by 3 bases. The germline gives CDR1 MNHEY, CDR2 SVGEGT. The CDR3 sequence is CASSYGAGVYNEQFF. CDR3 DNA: TGTGCCAGCAGTTACGGAGCGGGAGTCTACAATGAGCAGTTCTTC.

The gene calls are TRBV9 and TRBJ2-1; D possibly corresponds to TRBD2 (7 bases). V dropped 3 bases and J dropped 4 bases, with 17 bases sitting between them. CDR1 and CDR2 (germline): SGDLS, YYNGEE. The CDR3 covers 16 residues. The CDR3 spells CASSEGGLAVYNEQFF. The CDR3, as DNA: TGTGCCAGCAGCGAGGGGGGGCTAGCGGTATACAATGAGCAGTTCTTC. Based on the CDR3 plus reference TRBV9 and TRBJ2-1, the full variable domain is DSGVTQTPKHLITATGQRVTLRCSPRSGDLSVYWYQQSLDQGLQFLIQYYNGEERAKGNILERFSAQQFPDLHSELNLSSLELGDSALYFCASSEGGLAVYNEQFFGPGTRLTVL.

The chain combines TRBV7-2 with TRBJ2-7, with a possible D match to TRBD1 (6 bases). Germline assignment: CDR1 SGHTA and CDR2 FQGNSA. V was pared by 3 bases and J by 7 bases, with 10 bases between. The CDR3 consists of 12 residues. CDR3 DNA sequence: TGTGCCAGCAGCTTTTCAGGGGAAGAGCAGTACTTC. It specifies CASSFSGEEQYF.

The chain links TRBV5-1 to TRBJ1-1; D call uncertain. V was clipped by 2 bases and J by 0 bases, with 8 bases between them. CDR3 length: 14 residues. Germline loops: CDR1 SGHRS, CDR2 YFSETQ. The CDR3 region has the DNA TGCGCCAGCAGCTTATTGACCGTGAACACTGAAGCTTTCTTT. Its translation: CASSLLTVNTEAFF.

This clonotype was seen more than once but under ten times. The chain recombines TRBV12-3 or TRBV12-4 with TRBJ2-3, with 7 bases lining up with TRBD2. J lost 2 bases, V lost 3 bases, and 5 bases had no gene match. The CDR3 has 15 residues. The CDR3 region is CASSFGGLPTDTQYF. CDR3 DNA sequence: TGTGCCAGCAGTTTCGGGGGACTACCCACAGATACGCAGTATTTT.

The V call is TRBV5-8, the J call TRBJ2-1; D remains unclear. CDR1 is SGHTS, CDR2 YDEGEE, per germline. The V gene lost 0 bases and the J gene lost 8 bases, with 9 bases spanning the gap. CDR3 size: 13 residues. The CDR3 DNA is TGTGCCAGCAGCTTGGTTCCAGGCTATGAGCAGTTCTTC. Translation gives CASSLVPGYEQFF.